Listed here are 32 T cell receptor beta chains from one sample, sequenced in a study of blood T cell repertoires in COVID-19. TCRdb's copy holds only in-frame clones and misses some; the assay was immunoSEQ multiplex PCR. Among fewer than 600,000 clones listed, 88% were seen once. Material: PBMCs or T cells enriched from blood (not recorded which). The receptors were gathered from a middle-aged woman who had recovered from COVID-19.

The rearrangement links TRBV5-1 to TRBJ1-1; D is possibly TRBD1 (6 bases). The CDR3 length is 16 residues. Germline-derived CDR1 and CDR2 are SGHRS and YFSETQ. Trimming stripped 0 bases from V and 5 bases from J, with 17 bases between. CDR3 bases: TGCGCCAGCAGCTTGGGGGGACAAGGGACAAGGACTGAAGCTTTCTTT. Translated, it gives CASSLGGQGTRTEAFF.

The chain joins TRBV7-7 to TRBJ2-6; D is unclear. The CDR3 runs to 15 residues. In germline, CDR1 is SSHAT, CDR2 FNYEAQ (reference sequence). V was pared by 1 base and J by 4 bases, with 8 bases between. The CDR3 reads CASSLDSSGANVLTF. The CDR3 nucleotides read TGTGCCAGCAGCTTAGACTCTTCCGGGGCCAACGTCCTGACTTTC.

The rearrangement uses TRBV5-5 and TRBJ2-3, with 12 bases identical to TRBD1. Germline V gene lookup returns CDR1 SGHKS and CDR2 YYEKEE (reference sequence). The CDR3 runs 17 residues. Trimming cost V 4 bases and J 2 bases; bases outside gene matches: 8. CDR3 in DNA: TGTGCCAGCAGCCCCACGACGGGACAGGGGGCCACAGATACGCAGTATTTT. It encodes CASSPTTGQGATDTQYF.

The CDR3 is CASSLKKGRGHTGELFF. The CDR3 DNA is TGTGCCAGCAGTTTAAAAAAAGGCAGGGGGCACACCGGGGAGCTGTTTTTT. This chain joins TRBV27 and TRBJ2-2, with TRBD1 matching 8 bases. Germline V gene lookup returns CDR1 MNHEY and CDR2 SMNVEV (reference sequence). This CDR3 spans 17 amino acids. Trimming at V came to 2 bases and at J to 3 bases, leaving 8 bases not matched to a gene.

The chain is built from TRBV4-3 and TRBJ2-7, with 11 bases matching TRBD2. CDR1 and CDR2 (germline): LGHNA, YSLEER. V was pared by 4 bases and J by 3 bases, with 5 bases of the junction left unmatched. The CDR3 runs 15 residues. CDR3 loop: CASSPELAGVYEQYF. Here the CDR3 DNA reads TGCGCCAGCAGCCCAGAACTAGCGGGAGTCTACGAGCAGTACTTC.

The chain has TRBV10-1 and TRBJ1-6; the match to TRBD1 covers 7 bases. The CDR3 consists of 12 residues. Germline CDR1 reads WNHNN; CDR2 reads SYGVQD (reference sequence). V lost 9 bases, J lost 6 bases, and 2 bases stayed unmatched. For the CDR3, the DNA is TGCGCCAGTGGGACAGCTAATTCACCCCTCCACTTT. It specifies CASGTANSPLHF.

This chain joins TRBV9 and TRBJ2-3, with TRBD2 identical over 10 bases. The CDR3 runs to 16 residues. Germline V gene data show CDR1 as SGDLS and CDR2 as YYNGEE. J lost 4 bases, V lost 0 bases, and 5 bases had no gene match. The DNA for the CDR3 is TGTGCCAGCAGCGTAGGCACACTAGCGGGATCAGATACGCAGTATTTT. Translating gives CASSVGTLAGSDTQYF.

The chain links TRBV28 to TRBJ1-1, with D possibly matching TRBD1 (6 bases). Germline lookup yields CDR1 MDHEN and CDR2 SYDVKM. This CDR3 is built from 17 residues. V gave up 2 bases and J gave up 1 base, with 17 bases separating them. CDR3 protein: CASSLVYEGQKNTEAFF. CDR3 nucleotides: TGTGCCAGCAGTTTAGTATATGAAGGACAGAAGAACACTGAAGCTTTCTTT.

V gene TRBV7-9 combines with J gene TRBJ2-5; D ambiguous. This CDR3 has 12 residues. Trimming left V 5 bases short and J 2 bases short, with 6 bases between. CDR1 and CDR2 (germline): SEHNR, FQNEAQ (reference sequence). The CDR3: CASSTAQETQYF. CDR3 nucleotides: TGTGCCAGCAGCACCGCGCAAGAGACCCAGTACTTC.

The J gene is TRBJ2-3, the V gene TRBV7-8, with a weak D call TRBD1 (5 bases). The CDR3 runs to 17 residues. Looked up from germline, CDR1 is SGHVS and CDR2 is FQNEAQ. Trimming removed 6 bases at V and 0 bases at J, with 19 bases between. The DNA for the CDR3 is TGTGCCAGCAGAAATAGACAGCGATCCACTAGCACAGATACGCAGTATTTT. This gives the protein CASRNRQRSTSTDTQYF.

This chain uses TRBV10-3 with TRBJ2-1, with a tentative D call TRBD2 (6 bases). This CDR3 has 16 amino acids. Trimming removed 5 bases at V and 5 bases at J, with 19 bases between. CDR1 ENHRY and CDR2 SYGVKD come from the germline V gene. In nucleotides, the CDR3 is TGTGCCATCAGTCAAATACTTAGCGGACCCCACAATGAGCAGTTCTTC. It codes for CAISQILSGPHNEQFF.

The genes are TRBV7-2 and TRBJ2-6; D unclear. V shed 1 base and J shed 0 bases, with 13 bases lying between them. The CDR3 has 18 amino acids. Germline CDR1 reads SGHTA; CDR2 reads FQGNSA. The CDR3 is CASSLVGPATSGANVLTF. For the CDR3, the DNA is TGTGCCAGCAGCTTAGTCGGTCCCGCTACCTCTGGGGCCAACGTCCTGACTTTC.

The chain uses TRBV7-9 and TRBJ2-7; D call uncertain. Trimming stripped 10 bases from V and 0 bases from J, with 10 bases between. The CDR3 spans 12 residues. The germline V gene has CDR1 SEHNR and CDR2 FQNEAQ (reference sequence). This CDR3 is CATARSSYEQYF. In nucleotides, the CDR3 is TGTGCCACTGCGAGAAGCTCCTACGAGCAGTACTTC.

J is TRBJ2-7 and V is TRBV7-9, with TRBD1 matching 8 bases. The junction had 4 bases not matched to a gene; V was cut back by 3 bases and J by 3 bases. There are 14 residues in the CDR3. From germline, CDR1 is SEHNR and CDR2 FQNEAQ (reference sequence). The CDR3, as DNA: TGTGCCAGCAGCTTCGACAGGGGCAACTACGAGCAGTACTTC. Its translation: CASSFDRGNYEQYF.

This chain connects TRBV13 to TRBJ1-1; D remains unclear. The CDR3 is 15 residues long. The germline CDR1 and CDR2 sequences are PRHDT and FYEKMQ (reference sequence). The V end was cut by 0 bases, the J end by 0 bases, with 8 bases between. The DNA for the CDR3 is TGTGCCAGCAGCTTAGGTGGGCCCATGAACACTGAAGCTTTCTTT. Translating gives CASSLGGPMNTEAFF.

This rearrangement joins TRBV19 to TRBJ2-3; D not resolved. V dropped 3 bases and J dropped 1 base, with 14 bases sitting between them. Germline-derived CDR1 and CDR2 are LNHDA and SQIVND (reference sequence). CDR3 size: 16 residues. DNA of the CDR3: TGTGCCAGTAGTATTACTCACGGGTCTGGCACAGATACGCAGTATTTT. It codes for CASSITHGSGTDTQYF.

The chain employs TRBV9 and TRBJ1-2; possible D gene TRBD1, 6 bases. Germline V gene sequence: CDR1 SGDLS, CDR2 YYNGEE. The CDR3 spans 15 residues. With 0 bases removed from V and 4 bases from J, the gap between germline ends came to 13 bases. CDR3 in DNA: TGTGCCAGCAGCGTAGCTAATACAGGGAGCTATGGCTACACCTTC. It is translated as CASSVANTGSYGYTF.

The chain is built from TRBV19 and TRBJ2-5; TRBD1 matches 10 bases. Germline V gene data show CDR1 as LNHDA and CDR2 as SQIVND (reference sequence). The CDR3 has 18 amino acids. V trimming: 3 bases; J trimming: 4 bases; junction bases outside the gene matches: 14. The CDR3 region is CASSMRGTGAGLGETQYF. DNA of the CDR3: TGTGCCAGTAGTATGAGAGGGACAGGGGCAGGGTTGGGAGAGACCCAGTACTTC.

The V call is TRBV6-4, the J call TRBJ2-1, with D possibly being TRBD2 (5 bases). The CDR3 is made up of 14 amino acids. The germline gives CDR1 MRHNA, CDR2 SNTAGT. Trimming took off 2 bases at V and 4 bases at J, with 9 bases between the two ends. The CDR3 sequence is CASSDGGLYNEQFF. The CDR3 DNA reads as TGTGCCAGCAGTGACGGCGGGTTATACAATGAGCAGTTCTTC.

The chain uses TRBV10-3 and TRBJ1-5, with 7 bases matching TRBD1. The CDR3 spans 14 residues. The V and J ends lost 9 bases and 2 bases, in that order; junction bases with no gene match: 7. Germline V gene sequence: CDR1 ENHRY, CDR2 SYGVKD. CDR3 amino acids: CAINRGFGNQPQHF. Written as DNA, the CDR3 is TGTGCCATAAACAGGGGTTTTGGCAATCAGCCCCAGCATTTT.

This clone was seen only once. This chain joins TRBV27 and TRBJ1-2, with 9 positions matching TRBD1. This CDR3 is 15 amino acids long. Germline values: CDR1 MNHEY, CDR2 SMNVEV (reference sequence). J was trimmed by 7 bases and V by 2 bases; bases with no gene match: 8. CDR3 nucleotide sequence: TGTGCCAGCAGTTTAAGGATCGGGGACAGGGCTGGCTACACCTTC. It yields the protein CASSLRIGDRAGYTF.

The gene calls are TRBV4-3 and TRBJ1-1, with TRBD1 matching 7 bases. This CDR3 region has 18 residues. V was clipped by 0 bases and J by 8 bases; unmatched bases: 18. Per germline, CDR1 LGHNA and CDR2 YSLEER. In DNA form, the CDR3 reads TGCGCCAGCAGCCAAGATCATCGGGCAGGGGGGCTGGTAGGGGAAGCTTTCTTT. It codes for CASSQDHRAGGLVGEAFF.

The V gene is TRBV11-2, the J gene TRBJ2-1; D is unresolved. This CDR3 is built from 16 residues. Germline values: CDR1 SGHAT, CDR2 FQNNGV. Trimming shortened V by 5 bases and J by 0 bases, and 14 bases separated the two germline ends. CDR3 in DNA: TGTGCCAGCAGCCCGCCGCTAGGCCCCTCCTACAATGAGCAGTTCTTC. It yields the protein CASSPPLGPSYNEQFF. Combining the CDR3 with reference TRBV11-2 and TRBJ2-1 gives the whole variable domain EAGVAQSPRYKIIEKRQSVAFWCNPISGHATLYWYQQILGQGPKLLIQFQNNGVVDDSQLPKDRFSAERLKGVDSTLKIQPAKLEDSAVYLCASSPPLGPSYNEQFFGPGTRLTVL.

The chain combines TRBV21-1 with TRBJ2-3; TRBD1 reflects the table's D call only, with no check against the DNA. TRBV21-1 is a listed pseudogene. CDR3 length: 16 amino acids. The CDR3 loop reads CASSKDSGQGTDTQYF. The CDR3 bases are TGTGCCAGCAGCAAAGATTCGGGACAGGGCACAGATACGCAGTATTTT.

V gene TRBV24-1 combines with J gene TRBJ1-4, with D uncertain. The CDR3 is 15 amino acids. Germline V CDR1 and CDR2: KGHDR, SFDVKD. V lost 2 bases and J lost 14, with 20 bases in between. The DNA for the CDR3 is TGTGCCACCAGTGATTCCCTCTCCCCCCGATCTGGCCTGTTTTTT. Its protein product is CATSDSLSPRSGLFF.

The rearrangement links TRBV4-1 to TRBJ2-5; tentative D call: TRBD1 (5 bases). CDR1 and CDR2 from the germline V gene are MGHRA and YSYEKL. V was cut by 0 bases and J by 7 bases, with 18 bases left in between. The CDR3 length is 16 residues. This CDR3 reads CASSQEGERQQGTQYF. CDR3 bases: TGCGCCAGCAGCCAAGAAGGAGAACGGCAGCAGGGGACCCAGTACTTC.

The chain couples TRBV19 to TRBJ2-1, with 11 positions matching TRBD2. The CDR3 covers 20 residues. Germline CDR1 reads LNHDA; CDR2 reads SQIVND (reference sequence). After removal of 3 bases from V and 1 base from J, the junction contained 14 bases not matched to a gene. The CDR3 here is CASSIPPGLAEGRSYNEQFF. The DNA of the CDR3 is TGTGCCAGTAGTATTCCCCCGGGACTAGCGGAGGGGAGGTCCTACAATGAGCAGTTCTTC.

This clone was recorded only once. The CDR3 here is CASGLAASGYEQYF. CDR3 nucleotide sequence: TGTGCTAGTGGTTTGGCGGCCAGCGGCTACGAGCAGTACTTC. This chain uses TRBV12-5 with TRBJ2-7; D may be TRBD2 (5 bases). V was trimmed by 1 base and J by 3 bases, leaving 10 bases between them. The CDR3 spans 14 residues. CDR1 LGHNT and CDR2 FRNRAP come from the germline V gene. Full variable domain (rest looked up from reference TRBV12-5 and TRBJ2-7): DARVTQTPRHKVTEMGQEVTMRCQPILGHNTVFWYRQTMMQGLELLAYFRNRAPLDDSGMPKDRFSAEMPDATLATLKIQPSEPRDSAVYFCASGLAASGYEQYFGPGTRLTVT.

This chain connects TRBV19 to TRBJ1-5; 8 positions agree with TRBD1. The CDR3 runs to 16 residues. CDR1 is LNHDA and CDR2 is SQIVND in the germline V gene (reference sequence). The V and J ends lost 7 bases and 6 bases, in that order; junction bases with no gene match: 14. Written as DNA, the CDR3 is TGTGCCAGTACAGCGCGGACAGGGAGAGTAGTTCAGCCCCAGCATTTT. It encodes CASTARTGRVVQPQHF.

The chain joins TRBV7-2 to TRBJ1-2; TRBD1 matches 9 bases. Germline loops: CDR1 SGHTA, CDR2 FQGNSA. J gave up 6 bases and V 3 bases, and 14 bases lay outside the gene matches. The CDR3 contains 17 residues. The CDR3 DNA is TGTGCCAGCAGCTTTCTTGGGACAGGGCGGAAGAATGATGGCTACACCTTC. Encoded protein: CASSFLGTGRKNDGYTF. The full variable domain, completed using reference TRBV7-2 and TRBJ1-2, is GAGVSQSPSNKVTEKGKDVELRCDPISGHTALYWYRQSLGQGLEFLIYFQGNSAPDKSGLPSDRFSAERTGGSVSTLTIQRTQQEDSAVYLCASSFLGTGRKNDGYTFGSGTRLTVV.

The rearrangement links TRBV7-9 to TRBJ1-1; no definite D call. CDR1 and CDR2 (germline): SEHNR, FQNEAQ (reference sequence). The CDR3 consists of 13 residues. Trimming cost V 3 bases and J 7 bases, with 12 bases left between them. The DNA for the CDR3 is TGTGCCAGCAGCTTCTTGTCGGAGCTTGAAGCTTTCTTT. This translates into CASSFLSELEAFF.

CDR3 DNA sequence: TGCGCCAGCAGCATAAGATTCGGGACAGAGTATGGCTACACCTTC. This gives the protein CASSIRFGTEYGYTF. The chain uses TRBV4-1 and TRBJ1-2, with 7 bases that match TRBD1. This CDR3 has 15 amino acids. J was trimmed by 5 bases and V by 5 bases; bases with no gene match: 11. The V gene's germline CDR1 is MGHRA and CDR2 YSYEKL.